The clone carrying this T cell receptor beta chain was detected only a few times. The antigen is not known. The sample originates from a study of vaccination effects on CD4 cells after COVID-19. Study-wide results and caveats: Few convalescent patients and no early post-infection timepoints were included in the study.

Assay: immunoSEQ multiplex PCR; the TCRdb copy retains only in-frame clones and omits some. Of 22,000 or so clones listed, more than 60% are singletons. ViraFEST expansion of antigen-specific CD4+ T cells with viral peptide pools preceded sequencing. Culturing for ten to eleven days preceded CD4+ T cell isolation. This person caught SARS-CoV-2 sometime from March to December 2020, and PCR testing confirmed the infection. The CDR3 spans 14 residues. The V end lost 4 bases, the J end lost 7 bases, and 16 bases lay between the germline ends. The germline V gene encodes CDR1 SGHTA and CDR2 FQGTGA. The gene calls are TRBV7-3 and TRBJ1-2; no reliable D call. The sequencing used CD4+ T cells from PBMCs cultured with a peptide pool, collected before COVID-19 vaccination. The sequence was collected from a human donor who had a prior SARS-CoV-2 infection. For the CDR3, the DNA is TGTGCCAGCAGCTCTACGTCCGATGGGAGTGGCTACACCTTC. Translation gives CASSSTSDGSGYTF. Looking up the rest from reference TRBV7-3 and TRBJ1-2 gives the full variable domain: GAGVSQTPSNKVTEKGKYVELRCDPISGHTALYWYRQSLGQGPEFLIYFQGTGAADDSGLPNDRFFAVRPEGSVSTLKIQRTERGDSAVYLCASSSTSDGSGYTFGSGTRLTVV.